This entry concerns a single T cell receptor (beta chain). Its antigen is as yet unknown. This sample stems from a study of blood T cells in healthy people across ages. Study in general: Every two T cells gave about one barcoded beta molecule via template switching. Notes on the study in general: Naive and antigen-experienced cells could not be conclusively compared, given unsorted PBMCs. Because donor CMV status was unknown, expanded clonotype changes were possibly confounded.

This CDR3 is 14 amino acids long. The germline V gene has CDR1 LGHNA and CDR2 YNFKEQ. Trimming took off 5 bases at V and 13 bases at J, with 21 bases between the two ends. Using a J-beta primer mix together with a sample-barcoded 5' primer, a second PCR was run for about 6 to 12 cycles. Each TCR beta cDNA got a 12-nucleotide random molecular identifier. From the 5' RACE reads, TCRdb called clonotypes with MiXCR, one entry per CDR3 protein. The table records roughly 680,000 distinct CDR3 sequences, around 50% of them present only once. The clonotype was recovered from an elderly woman in good health. V is TRBV4-2 and J is TRBJ2-4; TRBD2 might be the D (6 bases). Sequencing used blood. CDR3 sequence reads: CASSRPGDASQQYF. The CDR3 DNA follows: TGTGCCAGCAGCAGACCGGGAGATGCCAGCCAGCAGTACTTC.